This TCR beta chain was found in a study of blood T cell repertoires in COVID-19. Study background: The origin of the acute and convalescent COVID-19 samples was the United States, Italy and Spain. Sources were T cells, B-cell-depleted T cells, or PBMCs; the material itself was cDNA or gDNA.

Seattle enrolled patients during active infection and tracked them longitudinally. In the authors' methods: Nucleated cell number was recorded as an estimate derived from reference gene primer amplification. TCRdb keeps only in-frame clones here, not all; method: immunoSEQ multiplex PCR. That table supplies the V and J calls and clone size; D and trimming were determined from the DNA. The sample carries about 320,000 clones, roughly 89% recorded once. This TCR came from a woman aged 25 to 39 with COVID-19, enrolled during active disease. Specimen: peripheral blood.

CDR3 residues: CASSFTGGTEAFF. Written as DNA, the CDR3 is TGTGCCAGCAGCTTTACAGGGGGCACTGAAGCTTTCTTT. The J gene is TRBJ1-1, the V gene TRBV6-5; 8 bases agree with TRBD1. Germline assignment: CDR1 MNHEY and CDR2 SVGAGI. This CDR3 is 13 amino acids long. The trim removed 6 bases at V and 4 bases at J, leaving 4 bases unmatched.